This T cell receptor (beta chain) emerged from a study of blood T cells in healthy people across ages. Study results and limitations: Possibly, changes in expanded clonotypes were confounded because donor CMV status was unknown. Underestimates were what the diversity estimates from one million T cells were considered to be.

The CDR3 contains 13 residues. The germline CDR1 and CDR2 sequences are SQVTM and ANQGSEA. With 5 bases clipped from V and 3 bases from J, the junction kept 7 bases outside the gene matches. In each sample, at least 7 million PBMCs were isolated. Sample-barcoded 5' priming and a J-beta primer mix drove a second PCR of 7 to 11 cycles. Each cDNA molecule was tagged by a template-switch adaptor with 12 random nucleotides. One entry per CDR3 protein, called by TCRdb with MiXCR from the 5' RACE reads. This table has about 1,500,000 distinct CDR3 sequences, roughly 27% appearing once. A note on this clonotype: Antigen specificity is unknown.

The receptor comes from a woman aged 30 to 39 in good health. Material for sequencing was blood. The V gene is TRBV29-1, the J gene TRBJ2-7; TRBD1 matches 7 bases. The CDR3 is CSVWRQGDYEQYF. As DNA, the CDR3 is TGCAGCGTTTGGAGGCAGGGGGACTACGAGCAGTACTTC.